This T cell receptor (beta chain) is from a study of tumor and adjacent non-tumor tissue in lung cancer. About the research overall: Aged 31 to 76 years, patients included roughly ten men and roughly 5 women with stage I to III disease.

The germline V and J ends were trimmed by 7 bases and 0 bases, with 8 bases remaining between them. The CDR3 is 13 residues long. The germline gives CDR1 LGHNT, CDR2 FRNRAP. The table lists this clonotype with many counts. Its antigen is not identified. The template was RNA from unsorted bulk tissue. Three rounds of nested PCR, following a modified ARM-PCR protocol, produced the TCRbeta library. TCRdb reanalysed the multiplex PCR reads using MiXCR and keeps one entry per CDR3 protein. The top ten clones hold 13% of a sample with 120,000 or so distinct CDR3 sequences, 55% to 75% of them seen once. Study observations and caveats: Tumor tissue had significantly higher TCR diversity than normal lung. In normal lung, the top 100 clones were significantly more dominant than in tumor.

The chain couples TRBV12-5 to TRBJ2-3, with D maybe TRBD2 (5 bases). The specimen sequenced was lung tumor tissue. The TCR was taken from a man younger than 45 with non-small cell lung cancer. The CDR3 region has the DNA TGTGCTAGTGCGGGATTTAGCACAGATACGCAGTATTTT. This sequence encodes CASAGFSTDTQYF.